This TCR beta chain was captured in a study of a mutant IDH1 vaccine in newly diagnosed glioma. On the study more broadly: Of the patients given treatment, roughly 60% were male and approximately 40% were female, and a mean age of roughly 40 years was recorded. It was radiotherapy, temozolomide, or both that patients received previously, with most receiving both.

The time point was: baseline, week 1 (first vaccination visit). Stated treatment: pre-vaccination baseline after standard-of-care therapy. Sequencing used immunoSEQ multiplex PCR; TCRdb keeps in-frame clones, though not all of them. The table has about 38,000 clones, roughly 89% seen once. Germline CDR1 is SGHVS and CDR2 is FNYEAQ. This CDR3 is built from 12 residues. The ends were cut back, 1 base at V and 3 bases at J, with 4 bases in the middle. The chain has TRBV7-6 and TRBJ2-7, with unresolved D. The source is a man between 18 and 35 years old with glioma. This specimen was PBMCs, taken from a glioma patient treated with radiotherapy, temozolomide or both. CDR3 coding DNA: TGTGCCAGCAGCTTAGTAAGCTACGAGCAGTACTTC. Translated: CASSLVSYEQYF. Together with reference TRBV7-6 and TRBJ2-7, the CDR3 gives the full variable domain: GAGVSQSPRYKVTKRGQDVALRCDPISGHVSLYWYRQALGQGPEFLTYFNYEAQQDKSGLPNDRFSAERPEGSISTLTIQRTEQRDSAMYRCASSLVSYEQYFGPGTRLTVT.